This TCR beta chain was obtained from a study of chemoradiotherapy in HPV16-positive cancers. The study, taken as a whole, reports: Non-HPV-specific T cells did not expand in tumors during treatment, whereas candidate HPV-specific clones and E7-related motifs did. HPV-responsive T-cell expansion during chemoradiotherapy was linked to improved recurrence-free survival in HPV16-positive patients. The functional HPV-specific definition rests on just a couple of HPV16-positive patients.

The CDR3 covers 15 residues. Trimming removed 0 bases at V and 5 bases at J, with 11 bases between. Per germline, CDR1 LGHNT and CDR2 FRNRAP. Method: immunoSEQ multiplex PCR; TCRdb's copy keeps in-frame clones and lacks some. The sample includes 8,000 to 10,000 clones, 85% of them seen just once. Regarding this clone: Antigen unknown.

Over chemoradiotherapy, repertoires were sampled more than once. The chain is built from TRBV12-5 and TRBJ2-1; a weak D match, TRBD1 (5 bases). The specimen comprised tumor tissue, sampled from a patient who underwent chemoradiotherapy. This TCR was recovered from a human donor with HPV-associated anogenital cancer. The chain's CDR3 is CASGLVLLGDNEQFF. CDR3 coding DNA: TGTGCTAGTGGTTTGGTACTATTAGGGGACAATGAGCAGTTCTTC.